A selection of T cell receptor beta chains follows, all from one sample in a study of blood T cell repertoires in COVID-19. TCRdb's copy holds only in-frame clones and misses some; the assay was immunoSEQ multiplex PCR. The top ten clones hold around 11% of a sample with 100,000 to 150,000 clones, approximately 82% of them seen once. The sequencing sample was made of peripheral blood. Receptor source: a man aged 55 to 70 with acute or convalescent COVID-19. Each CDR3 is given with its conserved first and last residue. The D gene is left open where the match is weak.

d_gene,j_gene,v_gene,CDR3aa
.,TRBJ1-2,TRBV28,CACRRDNYGYTF
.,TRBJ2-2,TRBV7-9,CASSLRTGNTGELFF
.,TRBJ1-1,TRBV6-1,CASSEGYRANTEAFF
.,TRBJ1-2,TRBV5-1,CASSLGDTGTNGYTF
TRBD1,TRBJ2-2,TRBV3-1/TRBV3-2,CASSQGQGFNTGELFF
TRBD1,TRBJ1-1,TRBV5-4,CASSLVSGGYTEAFF
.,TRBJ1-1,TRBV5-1,CASSRIGGGLGTEAFF
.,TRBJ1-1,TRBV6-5,CASSTRPGGGTEAFF
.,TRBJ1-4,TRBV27,CASSPAGTNEKLFF
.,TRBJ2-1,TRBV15,CATSRGLGGGMDEQFF
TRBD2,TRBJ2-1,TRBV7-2,CASSRSSGTQYNEQFF
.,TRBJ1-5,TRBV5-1,CASSLAGNQPQHF
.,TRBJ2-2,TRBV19,CASNSGQSKNTGELFF
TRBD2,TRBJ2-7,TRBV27,CASSLLAGTYEQYF
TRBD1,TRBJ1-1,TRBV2,CASKLDRGTEAFF
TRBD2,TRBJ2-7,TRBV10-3,CASREGTYEQYF
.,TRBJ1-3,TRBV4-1,CASSQADVMRWDTIYF
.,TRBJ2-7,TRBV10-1,CASSEQGSSYEQYF
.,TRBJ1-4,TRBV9,CASSPTARNEKLFF
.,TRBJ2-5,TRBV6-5,CASTPEETQYF
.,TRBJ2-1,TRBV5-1,CASSLGPSYNEQFF
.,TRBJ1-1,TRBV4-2,CASSQDIRPGRNTEAFF
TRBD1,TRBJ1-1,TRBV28,CASILGTSGQGAYTEAFF
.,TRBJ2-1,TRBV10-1,CASSESPGNEQFF
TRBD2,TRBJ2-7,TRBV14,CASSQGRLAGGRAQYF
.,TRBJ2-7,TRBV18,CASSPPATTYEQYF
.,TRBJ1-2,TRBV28,CASSLYSAATYGYTF
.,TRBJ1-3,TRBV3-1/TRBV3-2,CASSHSAGLRNTIYF
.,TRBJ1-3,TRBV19,CASSRQASSGNTIYF
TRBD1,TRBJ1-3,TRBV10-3,CAIGQGRSTPSGNTIYF
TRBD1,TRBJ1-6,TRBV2,CATLDRVSNSPLHF
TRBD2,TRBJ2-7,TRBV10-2,CASRRELAGAIAYEQYF
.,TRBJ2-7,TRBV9,CASSLDTSSYEQYF
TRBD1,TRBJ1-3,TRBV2,CASSPGTGPGNTIYF
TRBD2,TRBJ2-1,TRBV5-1,CASSSAGLAVSEQFF
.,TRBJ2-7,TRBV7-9,CASSPRGPSYEQYF
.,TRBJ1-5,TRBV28,CASIQGQFYSNQPQHF
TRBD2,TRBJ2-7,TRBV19,CASSMLLAGGRPEQYF
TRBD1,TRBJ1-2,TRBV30,CAWSVRGGDGYTF
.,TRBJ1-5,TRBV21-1,CASSRQGKDSNQPQHF
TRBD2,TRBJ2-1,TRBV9,CASSTGTSGPSSYNEQFF
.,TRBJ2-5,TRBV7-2,CASSPTGHLQETQYF